One and the same sample provided the 20 T cell receptor beta chains below, sequenced in a study of graft-versus-host responses after intestinal transplantation. The assay was immunoSEQ multiplex PCR, and TCRdb's table has in-frame clones only and misses some. The table includes more than 65,000 clones, around 90% detected once. Their cognate antigens are unknown. This specimen was unstimulated CD8+ T cells sorted from spleen or lymph node cells, taken before transplant. The receptors derive from a human donor who was the organ donor for an intestinal transplant.

The genes are TRBV5-4 and TRBJ2-5, with a possible D match to TRBD1 (6 bases). The end of the DNA fits TRBJ2-7 better, so the J call may be wrong. Germline V gene sequence: CDR1 SGHNT, CDR2 YYREEE (reference sequence). This CDR3 contains 13 residues. The CDR3 loop is CASSLGQDNEQYF. In nucleotides, the CDR3 is TGTGCCAGCAGCTTGGGACAGGATAACGAGCAGTACTTC.

This sequence joins TRBV9 and TRBJ2-7; TRBD2 aligns across 8 bases. Per the germline V gene, CDR1 is SGDLS and CDR2 is YYNGEE. After removal of 4 bases from V and 0 bases from J, the junction contained 9 bases not matched to a gene. CDR3 length: 16 residues. In DNA, the CDR3 is TGTGCCAGCAGCCCTCTGAGCGGGGGCTCCTCCTACGAGCAGTACTTC. Translating it yields CASSPLSGGSSYEQYF.

The V call is TRBV2, the J call TRBJ2-3; 10 bases align to TRBD2. Germline-derived CDR1 and CDR2 are SNHLY and FYNNEI. V lost 2 bases and J lost 14; bases outside the gene matches: 10. CDR3 length equals 14 residues. CDR3 coding DNA: TGTGCCAGCAGTGAAAAGCGGGGGGGCTTGTTTCCGTATTTT. It specifies CASSEKRGGLFPYF.

This rearrangement joins TRBV5-1 to TRBJ2-5; the match to TRBD2 covers 7 bases. Germline V gene sequence: CDR1 SGHRS, CDR2 YFSETQ. The trim removed 9 bases at V and 2 bases at J, leaving 10 bases unmatched. The CDR3 sequence is 14 residues long. CDR3 DNA: TGCGCCACCTCCGAAGGGACTACACAAGAGACCCAGTACTTC. Protein: CATSEGTTQETQYF.

This chain joins TRBV13 and TRBJ2-5; maybe TRBD1 (7 bases). The CDR3 consists of 12 residues. Trimming removed 10 bases from V and 5 bases from J, with 14 bases in between. Germline V lookup: CDR1 PRHDT, CDR2 FYEKMQ (reference sequence). CDR3 loop: CATQGGLETQYF. CDR3 in DNA: TGTGCCACCCAGGGGGGCCTTGAGACCCAGTACTTC.

The chain has TRBV7-6 and TRBJ2-1, with D perhaps matching TRBD1 (6 bases). With 3 bases removed from V and 8 bases from J, the gap between germline ends came to 11 bases. Germline CDR1 SGHVS, CDR2 FNYEAQ. The CDR3 consists of 13 residues. The CDR3 spells CASSFLNRDEQFF. The CDR3 region has the DNA TGTGCCAGCAGCTTTTTAAACAGGGATGAGCAGTTCTTC. The whole variable domain, filled in from reference TRBV7-6 and TRBJ2-1, reads GAGVSQSPRYKVTKRGQDVALRCDPISGHVSLYWYRQALGQGPEFLTYFNYEAQQDKSGLPNDRFSAERPEGSISTLTIQRTEQRDSAMYRCASSFLNRDEQFFGPGTRLTVL.

The gene calls are TRBV19 and TRBJ1-4, with 7 nucleotides matching TRBD1. Germline assignment: CDR1 LNHDA and CDR2 SQIVND (reference sequence). V was pared by 5 bases and J by 5 bases, with 8 bases of the junction left unmatched. The CDR3 is 15 amino acids. CDR3 region: CASSAPRDSNEKLFF. The CDR3 bases are TGTGCCAGTAGTGCCCCCCGGGACAGCAATGAAAAACTGTTTTTT.

The CDR3 reads CASRGTGNSPLHF. CDR3 in DNA: TGCGCCAGCAGGGGGACAGGAAATTCACCCCTCCACTTT. The chain carries TRBV4-1 and TRBJ1-6, with 8 bases lining up with TRBD1. This CDR3 region has 13 residues. The trim removed 6 bases at V and 7 bases at J, leaving 2 bases unmatched. Germline V gives CDR1 MGHRA, CDR2 YSYEKL.

V usage is TRBV27 and J usage is TRBJ1-1, with a weak D call TRBD1 (5 bases). Looked up from germline, CDR1 is MNHEY and CDR2 is SMNVEV (reference sequence). The CDR3 has 13 amino acids. Trimming left V 5 bases short and J 8 bases short, with 15 bases between. Written as DNA, the CDR3 is TGTGCCAGCAGTAGCCTCCCGGGACTAGAAGCTTTCTTT. Translation: CASSSLPGLEAFF.

The chain recombines TRBV5-1 with TRBJ2-7, with unresolved D. Germline-derived CDR1 and CDR2 are SGHRS and YFSETQ. The CDR3 loop spans 12 amino acids. Trimming shortened V by 3 bases and J by 2 bases, and 6 bases separated the two germline ends. The CDR3 nucleotides read TGCGCCAGCAGCTATGACACCTACGAGCAGTACTTC. Translated, it gives CASSYDTYEQYF. Full variable domain (outside the CDR3, taken from reference TRBV5-1 and TRBJ2-7): KAGVTQTPRYLIKTRGQQVTLSCSPISGHRSVSWYQQTPGQGLQFLFEYFSETQRNKGNFPGRFSGRQFSNSRSEMNVSTLELGDSALYLCASSYDTYEQYFGPGTRLTVT.

The chain employs TRBV2 and TRBJ2-1; 8 positions agree with TRBD2. This CDR3 comprises 18 residues. Germline lookup yields CDR1 SNHLY and CDR2 FYNNEI. With V trimmed by 0 bases and J by 3 bases, 10 bases remained unmatched. This CDR3 is CASSEALPPGLDYNEQFF. The CDR3 DNA is TGTGCCAGCAGTGAAGCACTCCCGCCGGGACTAGACTACAATGAGCAGTTCTTC.

The J gene is TRBJ1-3, the V gene TRBV5-1; D not certain. V shed 7 bases and J shed 4 bases, with 15 bases lying between them. Germline assignment: CDR1 SGHRS and CDR2 YFSETQ. The CDR3 consists of 14 residues. CDR3 bases: TGCGCCAGCGAAGAACTCAAAAGCGGAAACACCATATATTTT. Translating it yields CASEELKSGNTIYF.

V usage is TRBV19 and J usage is TRBJ1-5; D remains unclear. CDR3 length equals 12 residues. The V and J ends lost 3 bases and 6 bases respectively, with 6 bases between them. CDR1 is LNHDA, CDR2 SQIVND, per germline (reference sequence). The CDR3 nucleotides are TGTGCCAGTAGTATCGCGGGTCAGCCCCAGCATTTT. Protein: CASSIAGQPQHF.

The rearrangement joins TRBV5-6 to TRBJ2-1, with a possible D match to TRBD1 (6 bases). Germline V gives CDR1 SGHDT, CDR2 YYEEEE. The CDR3 sequence is 16 residues long. V shed 4 bases and J shed 8 bases, with 22 bases lying between them. CDR3 coding DNA: TGTGCCAGCAGCGGTACGGGACACACGTACAGGGATGAGCAGTTCTTC. It codes for CASSGTGHTYRDEQFF.

The chain has TRBV18 and TRBJ2-1; possibly TRBD1 for D (5 bases). The CDR3 is 16 amino acids. Germline loops: CDR1 KGHSH, CDR2 LQKENI. Trimming cost V 3 bases and J 9 bases, with 21 bases left between them. The CDR3: CASSPDEGRNQGEQFF. CDR3 coding DNA: TGTGCCAGCTCACCTGACGAAGGGCGAAACCAGGGTGAGCAGTTCTTC.

The chain has TRBV4-1 and TRBJ2-7; possibly TRBD2 for D (5 bases). Trimming cost V 5 bases and J 2 bases, with 13 bases left between them. The CDR3 extends over 14 amino acids. From germline, CDR1 is MGHRA and CDR2 YSYEKL. CDR3 coding DNA: TGCGCCAGCAGCTATTCACGGGGTGCCTACGAGCAGTACTTC. It codes for CASSYSRGAYEQYF.

The chain is built from TRBV5-6 and TRBJ1-2; 7 nucleotides align to TRBD1. J was trimmed by 5 bases and V by 6 bases; bases with no gene match: 10. There are 14 residues in the CDR3. Germline CDR1 is SGHDT and CDR2 is YYEEEE. The CDR3 is CASTALTGWYGYTF. CDR3 DNA sequence: TGTGCCAGCACCGCCCTGACAGGGTGGTATGGCTACACCTTC.

The chain couples TRBV4-1 to TRBJ2-7; D unclear. The ends were cut back, 0 bases at V and 6 bases at J, with 12 bases in the middle. The CDR3 spans 14 residues. Germline V lookup: CDR1 MGHRA, CDR2 YSYEKL. CDR3 amino acids: CASSQENPPGEQYF. CDR3 DNA sequence: TGCGCCAGCAGCCAAGAGAATCCGCCCGGCGAGCAGTACTTC.

The chain has TRBV29-1 and TRBJ2-7; 7 bases line up with TRBD2. The CDR3 contains 12 residues. Trimming at V came to 4 bases and at J to 2 bases, leaving 2 bases not matched to a gene. The germline V gene encodes CDR1 SQVTM and CDR2 ANQGSEA. This CDR3 reads CSVGGGPYEQYF. Written as DNA, the CDR3 is TGCAGCGTTGGGGGGGGACCCTACGAGCAGTACTTC.

The DNA for the CDR3 is TGTGCCAGCAGCCCCAGCGGGGCTACCTACGAGCAGTACTTC. This gives the protein CASSPSGATYEQYF. This sequence joins TRBV4-2 and TRBJ2-7; 7 bases align to TRBD2. Per the germline V gene, CDR1 is LGHNA and CDR2 is YNFKEQ. V lost 4 bases, J lost 2 bases, and 5 bases stayed unmatched. This CDR3 contains 14 residues.